A single sample gave rise to the 32 T cell receptor beta chains below, sequenced in a study of blood T cell repertoires in COVID-19. Here immunoSEQ multiplex PCR was the method, and the copy in TCRdb shows in-frame clones only, minus some. The data show 70,000 or so clones, approximately 90% seen once. Sequencing was carried out using peripheral blood. The receptor set was obtained from a man between 25 and 39 years old with acute or convalescent COVID-19.

The chain recombines TRBV7-6 with TRBJ2-3; TRBD2 might be the D (7 bases). Germline CDR1 is SGHVS and CDR2 is FNYEAQ. The CDR3 length is 15 residues. Deletions cut 3 bases from V and 1 base from J, with 11 bases between. The CDR3 DNA reads as TGTGCCAGCAGCTTTTCGGGGGGCGGCACAGATACGCAGTATTTT. Translation gives CASSFSGGGTDTQYF.

V and J are TRBV5-6 and TRBJ2-3; TRBD1 is a possible D gene (5 bases). Germline CDR1 and CDR2: SGHDT and YYEEEE. V was cut by 4 bases and J by 8 bases, with 14 bases left in between. This CDR3 region has 13 residues. CDR3 coding DNA: TGTGCCAGCAGCCTTACACTTAGGGGTACGCAGTATTTT. It translates to CASSLTLRGTQYF.

J is TRBJ2-3 and V is TRBV6-2 or TRBV6-3; D possibly corresponds to TRBD1 (5 bases). CDR3 size: 17 residues. Trimming left V 0 bases short and J 3 bases short, with 16 bases between. CDR1 and CDR2 (germline): MNHEY, SVGEGT. CDR3 sequence reads: CASSYSMGRPRTDTQYF. DNA for the CDR3: TGTGCCAGCAGTTACTCGATGGGGCGTCCGAGGACAGATACGCAGTATTTT.

The V gene is TRBV7-9, the J gene TRBJ1-4; 7 bases fit TRBD1. This CDR3 is built from 16 residues. V lost 6 bases to trimming and J lost 0 bases; unmatched junction nucleotides: 7. The germline V gene has CDR1 SEHNR and CDR2 FQNEAQ (reference sequence). The CDR3 is CASRLTGSATNEKLFF. CDR3 sequence (DNA): TGTGCCAGCAGACTGACAGGGAGCGCAACTAATGAAAAACTGTTTTTT.

The chain is built from TRBV7-8 and TRBJ1-2; TRBD1 matches 7 bases. The junction had 2 bases not matched to a gene; V was cut back by 5 bases and J by 2 bases. The CDR3 has 13 amino acids. Germline-derived CDR1 and CDR2 are SGHVS and FQNEAQ. The CDR3 bases are TGTGCCAGCAGCCAGGGACAGAACTATGGCTACACCTTC. It yields the protein CASSQGQNYGYTF.

The V call is TRBV3-1 (or the pseudogene TRBV3-2), the J call TRBJ1-1, with TRBD1 matching 7 bases. Trimming cost V 4 bases and J 8 bases; bases outside gene matches: 10. Germline V gene sequence: CDR1 LGHDT, CDR2 YNNKEL (reference sequence). The CDR3 loop spans 14 amino acids. The CDR3 coding sequence is TGTGCCAGCAGCCCACCGGGACAGACCCCCGAAGCTTTCTTT. Protein product: CASSPPGQTPEAFF.

The J gene is TRBJ1-6, the V gene TRBV5-6, with 10 bases lining up with TRBD1. Trimming at V came to 5 bases and at J to 8 bases, leaving 10 bases not matched to a gene. Germline V gives CDR1 SGHDT, CDR2 YYEEEE. This CDR3 contains 16 residues. CDR3 sequence reads: CASRLERTGGDSPLHF. The CDR3 coding sequence is TGTGCCAGCAGACTCGAGAGGACAGGGGGGGATTCACCCCTCCACTTT.

J is TRBJ2-2 and V is TRBV13; 8 bases line up with TRBD1. The CDR3 is 16 residues long. Germline assignment: CDR1 PRHDT and CDR2 FYEKMQ (reference sequence). After removal of 0 bases from V and 6 bases from J, the junction contained 6 bases not matched to a gene. The CDR3 sequence is CASSLGGRGRAGELFF. The CDR3 DNA sequence: TGTGCCAGCAGCTTAGGAGGCAGGGGGCGAGCCGGGGAGCTGTTTTTT.

This clone turned up a few times. The V and J genes are TRBV4-2 and TRBJ1-5; 9 bases map to TRBD1. Germline V gene lookup returns CDR1 LGHNA and CDR2 YNFKEQ. The CDR3 has 15 amino acids. J was trimmed by 7 bases and V by 4 bases; bases with no gene match: 8. As DNA, the CDR3 is TGTGCCAGCAGCCCGGGACAGGGATCCGGCCAGCCCCAGCATTTT. Its translation: CASSPGQGSGQPQHF.

V gene TRBV5-1 combines with J gene TRBJ2-3; D may be TRBD1 (6 bases). The CDR3 has 14 residues. Germline V gene data show CDR1 as SGHRS and CDR2 as YFSETQ. With 6 bases removed from V and 2 bases from J, the gap between germline ends came to 13 bases. CDR3 in DNA: TGCGCCAGCATGCGGACAGACTACACAGATACGCAGTATTTT. The encoded protein is CASMRTDYTDTQYF.

CDR3 in amino acids: CASSQSLQVTEAFF. CDR3 DNA: TGTGCCAGCAGCCAATCTTTACAGGTCACTGAAGCTTTCTTT. This chain links TRBV3-1 (or the pseudogene TRBV3-2) with TRBJ1-1; possibly TRBD1 for D (5 bases). The CDR3 length is 14 residues. Trimming stripped 2 bases from V and 4 bases from J, with 11 bases between. The germline CDR1 and CDR2 sequences are LGHDT and YNNKEL (reference sequence).

The chain recombines TRBV2 with TRBJ1-2, with 7 bases that match TRBD1. This CDR3 spans 16 amino acids. Losses at the gene ends were 4 bases for V and 0 bases for J; bases not matched to a gene: 8. The germline V gene has CDR1 SNHLY and CDR2 FYNNEI. The CDR3: CASSAIGTATNYGYTF. In DNA form, the CDR3 reads TGTGCCAGCAGTGCCATCGGGACAGCTACTAACTATGGCTACACCTTC.

This chain links TRBV19 with TRBJ1-5, with D perhaps TRBD1 (5 bases). V was clipped by 1 base and J by 1 base, with 17 bases between them. The length of the CDR3 is 18 residues. The germline CDR1 and CDR2 sequences are LNHDA and SQIVND (reference sequence). CDR3 loop: CASSIGGSRELSNQPQHF. CDR3 DNA sequence: TGTGCCAGTAGTATAGGGGGGAGCCGGGAGTTGAGCAATCAGCCCCAGCATTTT.

The V call is TRBV3-1 (or the pseudogene TRBV3-2), the J call TRBJ2-1, with 8 nucleotides matching TRBD2. Germline CDR1 is LGHDT and CDR2 is YNNKEL (reference sequence). The CDR3 length is 15 residues. The ends lost 0 bases at V and 10 bases at J; junction bases unmatched: 8. In nucleotides, the CDR3 is TGTGCCAGCAGCCAAGATGGGCTAGCGGGCATCGAGCAGTTCTTC. This translates into CASSQDGLAGIEQFF.

This chain connects TRBV7-9 to TRBJ1-2, with a weak D call TRBD1 (6 bases). The CDR3 loop spans 18 amino acids. The germline V gene has CDR1 SEHNR and CDR2 FQNEAQ (reference sequence). The germline V and J ends were trimmed by 4 bases and 5 bases, with 26 bases remaining between them. The CDR3 spells CASSSVDRTVSQHYGYTF. CDR3 sequence (DNA): TGTGCCAGCAGCTCCGTAGACAGGACCGTATCTCAGCATTATGGCTACACCTTC. Looking up the rest from reference TRBV7-9 and TRBJ1-2 gives the full variable domain: DTGVSQNPRHKITKRGQNVTFRCDPISEHNRLYWYRQTLGQGPEFLTYFQNEAQLEKSRLLSDRFSAERPKGSFSTLEIQRTEQGDSAMYLCASSSVDRTVSQHYGYTFGSGTRLTVV.

The chain is built from TRBV4-2 and TRBJ1-2; no clear D gene. In germline, CDR1 is LGHNA, CDR2 YNFKEQ. The V end was cut by 4 bases, the J end by 8 bases, with 14 bases between. CDR3 length: 13 residues. CDR3 sequence reads: CASSPELLRGYTF. CDR3 DNA sequence: TGTGCCAGCAGCCCGGAGCTCCTGCGGGGCTACACCTTC.

The chain uses TRBV5-4 and TRBJ2-5; 15 bases line up with TRBD2. In germline, CDR1 is SGHNT, CDR2 YYREEE (reference sequence). The CDR3 runs 17 residues. V lost 4 bases to trimming and J lost 0 bases; unmatched junction nucleotides: 4. CDR3 sequence: CASSTGLAGGYQETQYF. The CDR3 DNA reads as TGTGCCAGCAGCACCGGACTAGCGGGAGGGTACCAAGAGACCCAGTACTTC.

This chain joins TRBV28 and TRBJ1-5, with TRBD1 matching 9 bases. This CDR3 comprises 18 residues. CDR1 is MDHEN, CDR2 SYDVKM, per germline. V shed 6 bases, J shed 10 bases, and the junction held 22 bases outside the gene matches. CDR3 region: CASSLPGQGTPSARPQHF. The DNA of the CDR3 is TGTGCCAGCAGCCTCCCTGGACAGGGGACGCCATCCGCACGACCCCAGCATTTT.

The V and J genes are TRBV15 and TRBJ1-1; 8 bases fit TRBD1. The CDR3 runs 16 residues. Trimming took 1 base from V and 1 from J; bases not matched to a gene: 5. The germline V gene has CDR1 LNHNV and CDR2 YYDKDF (reference sequence). The CDR3 DNA reads as TGTGCCACCAGCAGAGGGGAAGGGACAGGGAACACTGAAGCTTTCTTT. Translation: CATSRGEGTGNTEAFF. The full variable domain, with the rest looked up from reference TRBV15 and TRBJ1-1, is DAMVIQNPRYQVTQFGKPVTLSCSQTLNHNVMYWYQQKSSQAPKLLFHYYDKDFNNEADTPDNFQSRRPNTSFCFLDIRSPGLGDTAMYLCATSRGEGTGNTEAFFGQGTRLTVV.

The chain uses TRBV5-1 and TRBJ2-7; maybe TRBD2 (6 bases). Germline CDR1 and CDR2: SGHRS and YFSETQ. The ends were cut back, 4 bases at V and 2 bases at J, with 10 bases in the middle. The CDR3 spans 13 residues. The CDR3 loop reads CASSLRTTYEQYF. The DNA of the CDR3 is TGCGCCAGCAGCCTCCGGACTACCTACGAGCAGTACTTC. Based on the CDR3 plus reference TRBV5-1 and TRBJ2-7, the full variable domain is KAGVTQTPRYLIKTRGQQVTLSCSPISGHRSVSWYQQTPGQGLQFLFEYFSETQRNKGNFPGRFSGRQFSNSRSEMNVSTLELGDSALYLCASSLRTTYEQYFGPGTRLTVT.

CDR3 DNA sequence: TGTGCCAGCAGCTACCCTACTAGCGGGAGCTACGAGCAGTACTTC. It translates to CASSYPTSGSYEQYF. The rearrangement joins TRBV7-2 to TRBJ2-7; 11 nucleotides line up with TRBD2. The CDR3 runs 15 residues. Germline V CDR1 and CDR2: SGHTA, FQGNSA. V gave up 4 bases and J gave up 3 bases; unmatched junction bases: 5.

The J gene is TRBJ2-5, the V gene TRBV7-9, with 8 bases identical to TRBD1. The CDR3 covers 16 residues. After removal of 5 bases from V and 2 bases from J, the junction contained 10 bases not matched to a gene. Germline loops: CDR1 SEHNR, CDR2 FQNEAQ (reference sequence). The CDR3 protein is CASSRTAGGPQETQYF. CDR3 DNA sequence: TGTGCCAGCAGCAGAACCGCAGGGGGCCCTCAAGAGACCCAGTACTTC.

The rearrangement joins TRBV30 to TRBJ2-1; 7 bases align to TRBD1. The CDR3 totals 15 residues. With 4 bases clipped from V and 1 base from J, the junction kept 7 bases outside the gene matches. Germline V gene data show CDR1 as GTSNPN and CDR2 as SVGIG (reference sequence). CDR3 sequence (DNA): TGTGCCTGGACCCGGGACAGCGCTTCCTACAATGAGCAGTTCTTC. The encoded protein is CAWTRDSASYNEQFF. Filled out from reference TRBV30 and TRBJ2-1, the complete variable domain reads SQTIHQWPATLVQPVGSPLSLECTVEGTSNPNLYWYRQAAGRGLQLLFYSVGIGQISSEVPQNLSASRPQDRQFILSSKKLLLSDSGFYLCAWTRDSASYNEQFFGPGTRLTVL.

In this sample, this clone turned up once. The chain couples TRBV6-5 to TRBJ2-2, with 7 bases matching TRBD1. The CDR3 loop spans 14 amino acids. Trimming took 5 bases from V and 5 from J; bases not matched to a gene: 5. Germline V gene lookup returns CDR1 MNHEY and CDR2 SVGAGI. CDR3 sequence: CASSTGVRTGELFF. In DNA form, the CDR3 reads TGTGCCAGCAGTACAGGGGTGAGGACCGGGGAGCTGTTTTTT.

This rearrangement joins TRBV28 to TRBJ2-5; D is perhaps TRBD2 (5 bases). This CDR3 region has 15 residues. In germline, CDR1 is MDHEN, CDR2 SYDVKM. The V end was cut by 7 bases, the J end by 4 bases, with 19 bases between. This chain's CDR3 is CASTSPAGGGETQYF. In DNA, the CDR3 is TGTGCCAGCACCTCTCCTGCCGGAGGAGGAGAGACCCAGTACTTC.

The V call is TRBV7-2, the J call TRBJ1-4; D is perhaps TRBD1 (5 bases). The CDR3 sequence is 14 residues long. Trimming pared 4 bases from V and 8 bases from J, leaving 14 bases between. Germline lookup yields CDR1 SGHTA and CDR2 FQGNSA. This chain's CDR3 is CASSSPGLAEKLFF. The CDR3 DNA reads as TGTGCCAGCAGCTCGCCGGGACTAGCGGAAAAACTGTTTTTT. Supplemented by reference TRBV7-2 and TRBJ1-4, the full variable domain reads GAGVSQSPSNKVTEKGKDVELRCDPISGHTALYWYRQSLGQGLEFLIYFQGNSAPDKSGLPSDRFSAERTGGSVSTLTIQRTQQEDSAVYLCASSSPGLAEKLFFGSGTQLSVL.

The rearrangement uses TRBV15 and TRBJ2-1; 7 positions agree with TRBD1. The CDR3 is made up of 14 amino acids. J was trimmed by 12 bases and V by 3 bases; bases with no gene match: 11. CDR1 LNHNV and CDR2 YYDKDF come from the germline V gene (reference sequence). The CDR3 spells CATSSFGQGGWQFF. CDR3 DNA sequence: TGTGCCACCAGCAGTTTTGGGCAAGGGGGCTGGCAGTTCTTC.

This chain links TRBV6-5 with TRBJ1-2; the D is unclear. The CDR3 sequence is 12 residues long. Trimming left V 10 bases short and J 4 bases short, with 13 bases between. Germline loops: CDR1 MNHEY, CDR2 SVGAGI. Here the CDR3 reads CATLGVLYGYTF. The DNA for the CDR3 is TGTGCCACTCTCGGGGTACTCTATGGCTACACCTTC.

The chain links TRBV7-9 to TRBJ1-4; possibly TRBD1 for D (5 bases). V was clipped by 1 base and J by 4 bases, with 16 bases between them. Germline V gene data show CDR1 as SEHNR and CDR2 as FQNEAQ (reference sequence). This CDR3 is 17 amino acids long. In DNA, the CDR3 is TGTGCCAGCAGCTTAGGCGTGGGAGGGGACCATAATGAAAAACTGTTTTTT. It is translated as CASSLGVGGDHNEKLFF.

This clone was observed a handful of times. The chain uses TRBV6-6 and TRBJ1-3; D is unresolved. The ends were cut back, 8 bases at V and 3 bases at J, with 14 bases in the middle. Germline CDR1 MNHNY, CDR2 SVGAGI (reference sequence). The CDR3 contains 14 residues. CDR3 amino acids: CASHHPEIGNTIYF. DNA for the CDR3: TGTGCCAGCCACCATCCGGAGATTGGAAACACCATATATTTT.

The chain has TRBV29-1 and TRBJ2-1; TRBD2 agrees at 11 bases. The J segment lost 9 bases and the V segment lost 4 bases, leaving 8 bases of the junction unmatched. Germline-derived CDR1 and CDR2 are SQVTM and ANQGSEA. This CDR3 spans 14 amino acids. CDR3 coding DNA: TGCAGCGTTGGTGAACTAGCGGGAGACTTTGAGCAGTTCTTC. The encoded protein is CSVGELAGDFEQFF.

The genes are TRBV29-1 and TRBJ2-5; possibly TRBD1 for D (5 bases). The germline gives CDR1 SQVTM, CDR2 ANQGSEA. This CDR3 is 14 amino acids long. The V gene lost 6 bases and the J gene lost 2 bases, with 16 bases spanning the gap. CDR3 region: CSVARQNRQETQYF. The CDR3, as DNA: TGCAGCGTGGCGAGACAGAACCGGCAAGAGACCCAGTACTTC.